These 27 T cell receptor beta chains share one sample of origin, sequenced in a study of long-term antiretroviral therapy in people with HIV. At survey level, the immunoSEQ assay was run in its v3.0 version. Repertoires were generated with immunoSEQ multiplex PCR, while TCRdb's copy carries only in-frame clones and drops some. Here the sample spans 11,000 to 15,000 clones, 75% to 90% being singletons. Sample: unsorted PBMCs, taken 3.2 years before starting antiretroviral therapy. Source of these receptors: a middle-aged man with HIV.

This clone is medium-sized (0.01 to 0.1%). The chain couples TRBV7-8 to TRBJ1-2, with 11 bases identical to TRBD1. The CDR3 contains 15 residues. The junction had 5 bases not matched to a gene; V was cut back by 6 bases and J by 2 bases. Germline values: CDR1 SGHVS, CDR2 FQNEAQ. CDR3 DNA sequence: TGTGCCAGCAGACCCCGGACAGGGGGCAACTATGGCTACACCTTC. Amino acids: CASRPRTGGNYGYTF.

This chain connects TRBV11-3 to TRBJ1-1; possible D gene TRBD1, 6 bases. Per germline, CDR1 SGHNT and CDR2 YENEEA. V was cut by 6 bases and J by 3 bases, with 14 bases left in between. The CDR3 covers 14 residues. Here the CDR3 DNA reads TGTGCCAGCAGGCCAGGGGCTAAGGACACTGAAGCTTTCTTT. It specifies CASRPGAKDTEAFF.

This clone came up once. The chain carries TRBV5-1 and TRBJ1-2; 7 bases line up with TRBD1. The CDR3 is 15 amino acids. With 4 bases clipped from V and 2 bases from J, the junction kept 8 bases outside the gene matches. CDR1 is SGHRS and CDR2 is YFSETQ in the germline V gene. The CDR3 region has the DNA TGCGCCAGCAGCCTCAGACAGGGAGGGAACTATGGCTACACCTTC. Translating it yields CASSLRQGGNYGYTF.

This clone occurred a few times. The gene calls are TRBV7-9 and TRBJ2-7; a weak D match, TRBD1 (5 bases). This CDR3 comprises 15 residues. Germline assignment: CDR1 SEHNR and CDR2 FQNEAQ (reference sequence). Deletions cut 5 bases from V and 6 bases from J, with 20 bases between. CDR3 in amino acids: CASSDQGFGAGEQYF. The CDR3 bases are TGTGCCAGCAGCGACCAGGGATTTGGGGCTGGCGAGCAGTACTTC.

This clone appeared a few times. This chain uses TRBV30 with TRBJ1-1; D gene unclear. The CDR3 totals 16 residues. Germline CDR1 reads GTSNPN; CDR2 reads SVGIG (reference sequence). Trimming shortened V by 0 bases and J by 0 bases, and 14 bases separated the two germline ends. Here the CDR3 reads CAWSVLGKEMNTEAFF. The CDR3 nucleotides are TGTGCCTGGAGTGTACTCGGGAAGGAGATGAACACTGAAGCTTTCTTT.

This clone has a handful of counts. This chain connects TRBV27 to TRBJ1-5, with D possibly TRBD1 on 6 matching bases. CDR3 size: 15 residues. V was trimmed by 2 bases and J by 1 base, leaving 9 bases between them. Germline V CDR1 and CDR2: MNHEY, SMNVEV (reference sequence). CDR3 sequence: CASSLRGASNQPQHF. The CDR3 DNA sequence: TGTGCCAGCAGTTTACGGGGGGCGAGCAATCAGCCCCAGCATTTT.

The CDR3 DNA is TGTGCCAGCAGCCCGCTGACAGGGGCGGATGAAAAACTGTTTTTT. It is translated as CASSPLTGADEKLFF. The rearrangement joins TRBV7-8 to TRBJ1-4, with 8 bases aligning to TRBD1. This CDR3 is built from 15 residues. CDR1 is SGHVS, CDR2 FQNEAQ, per germline. V trimming: 5 bases; J trimming: 6 bases; junction bases outside the gene matches: 8.

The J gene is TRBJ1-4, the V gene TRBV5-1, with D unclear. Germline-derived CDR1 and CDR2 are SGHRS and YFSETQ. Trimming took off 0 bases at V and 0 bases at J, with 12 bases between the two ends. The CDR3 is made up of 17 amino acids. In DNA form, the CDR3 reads TGCGCCAGCAGCTTGGGAGCAGGAATTACAACTAATGAAAAACTGTTTTTT. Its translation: CASSLGAGITTNEKLFF.

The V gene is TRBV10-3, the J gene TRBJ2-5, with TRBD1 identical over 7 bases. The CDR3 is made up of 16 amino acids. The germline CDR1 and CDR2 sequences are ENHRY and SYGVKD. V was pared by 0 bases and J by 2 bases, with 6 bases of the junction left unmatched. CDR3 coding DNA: TGTGCCATCAGTGAGTCAGGGGGCGTCGGGCAAGAGACCCAGTACTTC. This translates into CAISESGGVGQETQYF.

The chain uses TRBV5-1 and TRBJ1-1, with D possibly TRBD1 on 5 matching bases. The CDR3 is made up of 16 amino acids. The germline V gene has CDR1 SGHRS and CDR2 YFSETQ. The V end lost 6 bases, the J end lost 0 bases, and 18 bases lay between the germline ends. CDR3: CASTQALGTVNTEAFF. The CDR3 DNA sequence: TGCGCCAGCACCCAAGCCCTAGGGACGGTGAACACTGAAGCTTTCTTT.

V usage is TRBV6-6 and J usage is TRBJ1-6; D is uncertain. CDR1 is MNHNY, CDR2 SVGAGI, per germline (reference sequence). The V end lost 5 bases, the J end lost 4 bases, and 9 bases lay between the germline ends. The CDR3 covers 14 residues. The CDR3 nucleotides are TGTGCCAGCAGTCTGTGGAGTTATAATTCACCCCTCCACTTT. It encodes CASSLWSYNSPLHF.

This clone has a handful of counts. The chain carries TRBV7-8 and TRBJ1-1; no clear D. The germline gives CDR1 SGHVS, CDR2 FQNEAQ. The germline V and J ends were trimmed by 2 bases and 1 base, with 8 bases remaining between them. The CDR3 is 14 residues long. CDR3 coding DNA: TGTGCCAGCAGCTTAAGTAAGGGGAACACTGAAGCTTTCTTT. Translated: CASSLSKGNTEAFF.

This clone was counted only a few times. As DNA, the CDR3 is TGTGCCAGCAGTGAAGCCAGCTCCTACGAGCAGTACTTC. This sequence encodes CASSEASSYEQYF. This chain uses TRBV2 with TRBJ2-7; D is uncertain. CDR1 SNHLY and CDR2 FYNNEI come from the germline V gene. This CDR3 is 13 amino acids long. V gave up 0 bases and J gave up 0 bases, with 3 bases separating them. Full variable domain (remainder filled in from reference TRBV2 and TRBJ2-7): EPEVTQTPSHQVTQMGQEVILRCVPISNHLYFYWYRQILGQKVEFLVSFYNNEISEKSEIFDDQFSVERPDGSNFTLKIRSTKLEDSAMYFCASSEASSYEQYFGPGTRLTVT.

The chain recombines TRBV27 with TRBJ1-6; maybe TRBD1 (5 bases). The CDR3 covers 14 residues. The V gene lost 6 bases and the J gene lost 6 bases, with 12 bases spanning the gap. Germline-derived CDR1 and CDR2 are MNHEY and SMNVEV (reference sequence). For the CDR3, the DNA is TGTGCCAGCAGAAGGGGACCTATTAATTCACCCCTCCACTTT. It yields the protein CASRRGPINSPLHF.

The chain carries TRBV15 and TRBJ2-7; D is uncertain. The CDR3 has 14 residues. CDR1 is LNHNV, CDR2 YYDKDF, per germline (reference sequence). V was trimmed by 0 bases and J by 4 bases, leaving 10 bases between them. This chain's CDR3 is CATSRDEGWYEQYF. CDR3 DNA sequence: TGTGCCACCAGCAGAGATGAAGGCTGGTACGAGCAGTACTTC.

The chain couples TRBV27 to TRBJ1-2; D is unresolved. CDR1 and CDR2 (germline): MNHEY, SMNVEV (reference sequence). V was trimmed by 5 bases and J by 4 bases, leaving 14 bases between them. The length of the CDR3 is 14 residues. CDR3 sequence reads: CASSPSGFVYGYTF. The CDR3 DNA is TGTGCCAGCAGTCCCTCGGGGTTCGTCTATGGCTACACCTTC.

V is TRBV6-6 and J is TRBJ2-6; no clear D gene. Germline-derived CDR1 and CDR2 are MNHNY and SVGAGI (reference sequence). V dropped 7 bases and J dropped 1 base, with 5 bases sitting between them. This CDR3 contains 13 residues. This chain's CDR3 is CASTPSGANVLTF. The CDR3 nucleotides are TGTGCCAGCACCCCATCTGGGGCCAACGTCCTGACTTTC.

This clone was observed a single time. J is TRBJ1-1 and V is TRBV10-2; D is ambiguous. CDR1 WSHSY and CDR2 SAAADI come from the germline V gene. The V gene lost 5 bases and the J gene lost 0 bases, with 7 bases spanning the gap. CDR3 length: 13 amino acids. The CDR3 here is CASSIALNTEAFF. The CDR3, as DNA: TGCGCCAGCAGTATAGCCTTGAACACTGAAGCTTTCTTT.

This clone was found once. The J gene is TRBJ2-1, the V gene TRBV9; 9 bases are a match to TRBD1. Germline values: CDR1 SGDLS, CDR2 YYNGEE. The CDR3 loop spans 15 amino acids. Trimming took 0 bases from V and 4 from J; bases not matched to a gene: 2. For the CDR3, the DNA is TGTGCCAGCAGCGTAGCGGGACAGGGATACAATGAGCAGTTCTTC. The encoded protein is CASSVAGQGYNEQFF.

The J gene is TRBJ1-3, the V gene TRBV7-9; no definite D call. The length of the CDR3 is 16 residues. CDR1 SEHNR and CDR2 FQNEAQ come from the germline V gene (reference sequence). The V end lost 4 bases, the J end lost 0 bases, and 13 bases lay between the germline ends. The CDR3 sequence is CASSSQDGISGNTIYF. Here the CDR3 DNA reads TGTGCCAGCAGCTCCCAGGACGGCATCTCTGGAAACACCATATATTTT.

Written as DNA, the CDR3 is TGTGCCAGTAGTACCTCCGGGACAGGGGATGAAAAACTGTTTTTT. It codes for CASSTSGTGDEKLFF. The chain is built from TRBV19 and TRBJ1-4; TRBD1 aligns across 10 bases. The ends lost 4 bases at V and 6 bases at J; junction bases unmatched: 5. Germline V gene sequence: CDR1 LNHDA, CDR2 SQIVND (reference sequence). The CDR3 is 15 amino acids.

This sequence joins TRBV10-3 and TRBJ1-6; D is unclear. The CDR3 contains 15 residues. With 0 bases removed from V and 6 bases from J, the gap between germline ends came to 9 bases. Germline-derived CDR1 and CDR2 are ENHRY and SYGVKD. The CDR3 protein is CAISESGAPNSPLHF. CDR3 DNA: TGTGCCATCAGTGAGTCTGGAGCCCCTAATTCACCCCTCCACTTT.

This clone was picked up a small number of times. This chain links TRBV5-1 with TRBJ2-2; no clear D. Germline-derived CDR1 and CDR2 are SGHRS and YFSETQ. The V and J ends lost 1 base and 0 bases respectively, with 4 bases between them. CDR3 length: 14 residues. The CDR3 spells CASSLRSNTGELFF. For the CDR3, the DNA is TGCGCCAGCAGCTTGAGATCGAACACCGGGGAGCTGTTTTTT.

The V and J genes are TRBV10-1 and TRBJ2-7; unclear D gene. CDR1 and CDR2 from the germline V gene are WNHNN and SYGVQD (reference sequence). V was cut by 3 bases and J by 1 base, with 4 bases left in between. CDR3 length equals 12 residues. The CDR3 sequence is CASSDGSYEQYF. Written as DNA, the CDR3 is TGCGCCAGCAGTGACGGGTCCTACGAGCAGTACTTC.

The CDR3 spells CASMREAGEQYF. CDR3 nucleotides: TGTGCCAGCATGAGGGAGGCGGGTGAGCAGTACTTC. This chain connects TRBV2 to TRBJ2-7, with a tentative D call TRBD2 (6 bases). V was cut by 7 bases and J by 7 bases, with 14 bases left in between. CDR3 size: 12 residues. CDR1 is SNHLY and CDR2 is FYNNEI in the germline V gene.

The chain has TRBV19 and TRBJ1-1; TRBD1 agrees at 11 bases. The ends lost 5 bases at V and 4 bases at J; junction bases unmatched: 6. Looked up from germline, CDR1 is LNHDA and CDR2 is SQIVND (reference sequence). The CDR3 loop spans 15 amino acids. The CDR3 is CASSASGTGGTEAFF. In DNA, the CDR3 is TGTGCCAGTAGTGCCTCCGGGACAGGGGGCACTGAAGCTTTCTTT.

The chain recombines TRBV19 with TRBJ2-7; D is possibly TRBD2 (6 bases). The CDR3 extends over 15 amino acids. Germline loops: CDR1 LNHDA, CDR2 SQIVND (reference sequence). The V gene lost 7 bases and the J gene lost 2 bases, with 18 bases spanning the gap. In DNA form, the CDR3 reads TGTGCCAGTACCCCGACTGGGGGAGGCCCCTACGAGCAGTACTTC. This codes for CASTPTGGGPYEQYF.